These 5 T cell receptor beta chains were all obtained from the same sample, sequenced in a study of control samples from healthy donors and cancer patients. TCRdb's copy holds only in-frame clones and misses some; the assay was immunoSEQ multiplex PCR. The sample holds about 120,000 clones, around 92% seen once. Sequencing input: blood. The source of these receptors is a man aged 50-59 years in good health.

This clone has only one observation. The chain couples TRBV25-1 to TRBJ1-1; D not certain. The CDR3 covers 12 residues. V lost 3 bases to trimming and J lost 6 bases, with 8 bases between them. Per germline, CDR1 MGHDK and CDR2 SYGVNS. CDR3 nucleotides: TGTGCCAGCAGTGATTGGTCGGCTGAAGCTTTCTTT. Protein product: CASSDWSAEAFF.

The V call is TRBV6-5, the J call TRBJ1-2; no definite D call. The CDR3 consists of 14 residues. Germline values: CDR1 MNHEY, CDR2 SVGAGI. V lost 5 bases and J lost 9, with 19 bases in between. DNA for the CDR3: TGTGCCAGCAGTCAGCCCTCCCGGAGTCCGAGCTACACCTTC. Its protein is CASSQPSRSPSYTF.

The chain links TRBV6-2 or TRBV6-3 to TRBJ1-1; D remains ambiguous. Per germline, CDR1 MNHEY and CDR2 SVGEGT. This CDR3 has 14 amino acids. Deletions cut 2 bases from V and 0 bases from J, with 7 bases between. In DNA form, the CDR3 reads TGTGCCAGCAGTTACCAGCGGATGAACACTGAAGCTTTCTTT. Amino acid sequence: CASSYQRMNTEAFF.

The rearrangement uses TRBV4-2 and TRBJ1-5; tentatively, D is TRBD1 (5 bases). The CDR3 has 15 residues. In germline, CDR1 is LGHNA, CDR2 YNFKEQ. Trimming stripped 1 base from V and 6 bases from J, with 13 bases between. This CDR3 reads CASSQAQGSIQPQHF. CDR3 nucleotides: TGTGCCAGCAGCCAAGCTCAGGGCTCGATTCAGCCCCAGCATTTT.

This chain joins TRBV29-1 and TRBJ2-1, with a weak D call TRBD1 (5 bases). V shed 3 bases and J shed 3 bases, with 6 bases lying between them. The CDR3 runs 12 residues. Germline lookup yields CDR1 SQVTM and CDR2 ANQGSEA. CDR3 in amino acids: CSVDQGYNEQFF. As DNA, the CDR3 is TGCAGCGTTGATCAGGGCTACAATGAGCAGTTCTTC.